This TCR beta chain was documented in a study of regulatory T cells in long-lasting Graves disease. Sequencing libraries for TCR beta were prepared with iRepertoire HTBI primers and Arm-PCR of CDR3 regions. TCRdb independently ran MiXCR on the multiplex PCR reads; one entry per CDR3 protein. The repertoire holds 400,000 to 500,000 distinct CDR3 sequences, with about 15% as singletons. Noted time point: newly diagnosed GD, antithyroid drugs for less than 3 months. The TCR library was prepared using RNA isolated from PBMCs. Study-level findings and limits: Preferential use of TRBV28, TRBJ1-2 and TRBJ2-5 was seen in persistent disease.

Germline V gene data show CDR1 as GTSNPN and CDR2 as SVGIG (reference sequence). This CDR3 is 12 amino acids long. Trimming cost V 0 bases and J 10 bases; bases outside gene matches: 3. Many counts were recorded for this clonotype. What it binds is unknown. These data were also reused for a study on T cells in Graves' hyperthyroidism and ophthalmopathy. This second study notes: Clinicians diagnosed patients from clinical symptoms, serum thyroxine and TRAb, thyroid ultrasound and orbital computed tomography.

The receptor's source is a woman aged 18 to 35 with Graves disease. The chain combines TRBV30 with TRBJ2-3; 8 nucleotides match TRBD2. The material sequenced was peripheral blood mononuclear cells (PBMCs), taken at new diagnosis, from a patient treated with antithyroid drugs. This CDR3 is CAWSVPGGAQYF. DNA of the CDR3: TGTGCCTGGAGTGTACCGGGGGGGGCGCAGTATTTT.